This TCR beta chain was identified in a study of cytomegalovirus exposure and HLA in healthy donors. Study-wide results and caveats: Many donors shared some public TCRs, even though most TCR sequences were rare. Cytomegalovirus association was assigned to more than 150 TCR beta chains.

Germline CDR1 reads GTSNPN; CDR2 reads SVGIG (reference sequence). This CDR3 has 15 residues. V was pared by 0 bases and J by 8 bases, with 8 bases of the junction left unmatched. Whereas donors were nominally healthy upon sampling, unrecorded immune exposures were probable. For this clone: Its antigen is unknown.

PCR primers comprised 60 Vbeta and 13 Jbeta primers. Assay used: immunoSEQ multiplex PCR; TCRdb lists only in-frame clones, some missing. Among 85,000 to 100,000 clones listed, 85% to 90% were seen once. The V call is TRBV30, the J call TRBJ1-4, with 8 bases identical to TRBD1. The sequencing input was PBMCs. The sequence derives from a man between 18 and 29 years old in good health and CMV-seronegative. Here the CDR3 DNA reads TGTGCCTGGAGTGTAAGGACAGGGTCTTACGAAAAACTGTTTTTT. Its protein is CAWSVRTGSYEKLFF.